This entry features one T cell receptor (beta chain) sequence. Its antigen remains unidentified. TCRdb keeps only in-frame clones here, not all; method: immunoSEQ multiplex PCR. The sample yields about 2.2 million clones, more than 85% seen once. The sample belongs to a study of shared clonotypes between healthy human individuals. Study results and limitations: Sampling covered nothing but blood. Tissue TCR repertoires likely differ from those found in blood. Even with large depth, rarefaction showed that sorted-subset sequencing was incomplete.

CD45RO negativity and positive selection for CCR7 defined naive CD8 cells, a population that excluded terminally differentiated effector memory CD45RA+ cells. The study enrolled healthy HIV-negative adults without recent acute infections or vaccinations as donors. Losses at the gene ends were 1 base for V and 13 bases for J; bases not matched to a gene: 16. The germline CDR1 and CDR2 sequences are SEHNR and FQNEAQ (reference sequence). There are 16 residues in the CDR3. The chain is built from TRBV7-9 and TRBJ2-1; TRBD1 matches 7 bases. The clonotype originates from a man aged 18-30 years in good health. Some clones in this sample may be carry-over from other donors' samples. Sample: naive CD8+ T cells from PBMCs. The CDR3, as DNA: TGTGCCAGCAGCTTAGTCCCCGGGACAGTGAGAATGGGACAGTTCTTC. Its translation: CASSLVPGTVRMGQFF.